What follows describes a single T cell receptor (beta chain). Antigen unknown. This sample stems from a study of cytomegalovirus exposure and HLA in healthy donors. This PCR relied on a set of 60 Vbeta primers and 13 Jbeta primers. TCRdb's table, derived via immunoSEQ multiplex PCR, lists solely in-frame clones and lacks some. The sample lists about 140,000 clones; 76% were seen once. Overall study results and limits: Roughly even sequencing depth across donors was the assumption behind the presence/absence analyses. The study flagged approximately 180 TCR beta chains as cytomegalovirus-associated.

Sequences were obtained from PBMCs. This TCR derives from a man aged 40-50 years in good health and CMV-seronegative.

The CDR3 DNA follows: TGCGCCAGCAGCCGACTACCGACAGGACAAGAGACCCAGTACTTC. Translating gives CASSRLPTGQETQYF. The J gene is TRBJ2-5, the V gene TRBV4-1; D might be TRBD1 (6 bases). Germline CDR1 reads MGHRA; CDR2 reads YSYEKL. The CDR3 is 15 amino acids. V was clipped by 4 bases and J by 2 bases, with 14 bases between them.